These 5 T cell receptor beta chains came from one sample sequenced in a study of T-cell memory formation after mild COVID-19. TCRdb itself ran the 5' RACE reads through MiXCR, one entry per CDR3 protein. The sample yields almost 550,000 distinct CDR3 sequences, roughly 20% seen once. The specimen sequenced was PBMCs or a T cell subset sorted from them (not recorded which). Every receptor here comes from an adult woman who had mild COVID-19 (a few samples of this study predate the infection). Cell type and time point are not known.

This clonotype was counted a few times. This chain joins TRBV11-3 and TRBJ2-2; D not resolved. Germline loops: CDR1 SGHNT, CDR2 YENEEA. Deletions cut 5 bases from V and 3 bases from J, with 10 bases between. CDR3 size: 14 residues. CDR3 nucleotide sequence: TGTGCCAGCAGCCCCTACACTGACACCGGGGAGCTGTTTTTT. As protein: CASSPYTDTGELFF. The variable domain in full, with the rest retrieved from reference TRBV11-3 and TRBJ2-2, is EAGVVQSPRYKIIEKKQPVAFWCNPISGHNTLYWYLQNLGQGPELLIRYENEEAVDDSQLPKDRFSAERLKGVDSTLKIQPAELGDSAVYLCASSPYTDTGELFFGEGSRLTVL.

The chain has TRBV7-8 and TRBJ2-3, with D unresolved. The CDR3 contains 13 residues. The V gene lost 5 bases and the J gene lost 6 bases, with 12 bases spanning the gap. Germline CDR1 reads SGHVS; CDR2 reads FQNEAQ. CDR3 nucleotide sequence: TGTGCCAGCAGCCCGGCTCCCGGGGATACGCAGTATTTT. Translating it yields CASSPAPGDTQYF.

The chain combines TRBV12-3 or TRBV12-4 with TRBJ2-1; TRBD2 matches 8 bases. The CDR3 extends over 13 amino acids. The trim removed 10 bases at V and 5 bases at J, leaving 7 bases unmatched. In nucleotides, the CDR3 is TGTGCCACCCGGACTAGCAAGAACAATGAGCAGTTCTTC. This translates into CATRTSKNNEQFF.

This clonotype has only a few counts. This chain uses TRBV5-1 with TRBJ2-3, with TRBD1 matching 7 bases. V lost 0 bases, J lost 0 bases, and 7 bases stayed unmatched. This CDR3 comprises 17 residues. From germline, CDR1 is SGHRS and CDR2 YFSETQ. CDR3 residues: CASSLADREHSTDTQYF. CDR3 coding DNA: TGCGCCAGCAGCTTGGCCGACAGGGAACACAGCACAGATACGCAGTATTTT. Looking up the rest from reference TRBV5-1 and TRBJ2-3 gives the full variable domain: KAGVTQTPRYLIKTRGQQVTLSCSPISGHRSVSWYQQTPGQGLQFLFEYFSETQRNKGNFPGRFSGRQFSNSRSEMNVSTLELGDSALYLCASSLADREHSTDTQYFGPGTRLTVL.

This clonotype showed up just a few times. The V gene is TRBV7-2, the J gene TRBJ2-5; the match to TRBD1 covers 7 bases. CDR1 is SGHTA, CDR2 FQGNSA, per germline. V lost 4 bases and J lost 5; bases outside the gene matches: 16. This CDR3 region has 17 residues. The CDR3 loop is CASSSKGDSPRMETQYF. The DNA of the CDR3 is TGTGCCAGCAGCTCCAAGGGGGACAGTCCAAGAATGGAGACCCAGTACTTC. The full variable domain, its missing parts supplied by reference TRBV7-2 and TRBJ2-5, is GAGVSQSPSNKVTEKGKDVELRCDPISGHTALYWYRQSLGQGLEFLIYFQGNSAPDKSGLPSDRFSAERTGGSVSTLTIQRTQQEDSAVYLCASSSKGDSPRMETQYFGPGTRLLVL.